The clone carrying this TCR beta chain was picked up many times. Its specificity is not known. Germline V lookup: CDR1 MNHEY, CDR2 SVGEGT. The CDR3 has 12 residues. Trimming pared 6 bases from V and 8 bases from J, leaving 13 bases between. This specimen belongs to a study of identical twins. Whole-study results and caveats: Fewer insertions characterized abundant cord blood beta clonotypes, whereas memory repertoires showed none. Out-of-frame alpha sequences shared between twins exhibited an excess of low generation probability. Surplus twin overlap in beta out-of-frame sequences was less pronounced.

Template switching added a universal primer binding site, and final cDNA carried unique molecular identifiers. MiXCR, applied by TCRdb to the 5' RACE reads, yields one record per CDR3 protein. Altogether about 720,000 distinct CDR3 sequences are present, over 8.5% being singletons, with the ten largest covering roughly 0.97%. This sample also belongs to another study, concerning yellow fever vaccine responses in identical twins.

The source material was PBMCs. The TCR comes from a woman younger than 35 in good health. The J gene is TRBJ1-1, the V gene TRBV6-2 or TRBV6-3; D gene uncertain. The CDR3, as DNA: TGTGCCAGCAGCCTCGAACCCTGGGAAGCTTTCTTT. This sequence encodes CASSLEPWEAFF.